This T cell receptor (beta chain) emerged from a study of shared clonotypes between healthy human individuals (TCRdb year 2020). About the study as a whole: The cohort included three men and a couple of women between 18 and 49 years of age. For each donor, three plates each were used for CD4 naive and CD4 memory, two plates were used for CD8 naive, and one plate was used for CD8 memory. The study deeply sequenced blood TCR repertoires of about five healthy adults to estimate repertoire size and the extent of clonotype sharing between individuals. Libraries were prepared and TCR repertoires were sequenced by different laboratories using diverse techniques, in order to increase sequencing depth and limit assay-specific biases. Each donor's leukapheresis produced roughly between roughly 0.85 and 10 billion PBMCs. Overall results and qualifications from the work: Based on pairwise subsampling, the degree of clonotype sharing among donors was expected to be affected by sequencing depth. Estimated clonotype richness was generally larger for naive than for memory subsets. Rarefaction of sorted-subset datasets indicated incomplete sequencing despite the large sequencing depth. Higher generation probabilities were observed for clonotypes shared by all four sorted-subset donors than for non-shared clonotypes. Because the study included only a small number of donors, the genetic and exposure-history diversity represented was limited. Across four donors, approximately 4.6% of naive CD4, 3% to 3.5% of naive CD8, approximately 2.5% of memory CD4, and approximately 0.42% of memory CD8 clonotypes were shared. Only blood was sampled, and tissue TCR repertoires likely differ from those in blood.

Using the deep immunoSEQ assay, TCR CDR3 regions were amplified from genomic DNA by multiplex PCR. Genomic DNA extracted from each cell subset was distributed evenly over all wells of several immunoSEQ 96-well plates, and each plate served as one replicate. Each replicate PCR for sorted subsets received 200 ng genomic DNA, equal to some 32,000 T cell genomes. The purified libraries were quantified using a Qubit 3.0 fluorometer, sized with a Bioanalyzer 2100, and then quantified again using the KAPA Library Quantification kit. Every immunoSEQ 96-well plate was sequenced on a dedicated single-read 150-cycle Illumina NextSeq 550 flow cell. As for how the authors treated the data: The immunoSEQ output contained only junctional sequences without quality scores, so filtering could not match that applied to full-length reads. Sequences were annotated with PyIR, a Python wrapper for IgBLAST v1.9, and V/J genes and CDR3 were assigned using IMGT germline references. Reads with weak V/J assignments (E-value above 1e-6), missing CDR3, stop codons, out-of-frame junctions, or ambiguous translated residues were removed. V3J clonotypes were defined as sequences sharing an identical inferred V gene, J gene, and CDR3 amino acid sequence. Percentage overlap between repertoires was computed as shared unique clonotypes divided by the size of the smaller repertoire. RTK rarefaction, the Chao1 estimator, and Recon v2.1 estimates of unobserved clonotypes were used to assess repertoire richness. For all TCRbeta clonotypes obtained by the gDNA method from several donors, generation probabilities were computed with OLGA. This immuneACCESS table, as held by TCRdb, lists in-frame sequences with V and J called but not all clones. Of the missing ones, under half trace to an unresolved V gene in checked studies; the others have no known cause. D and trimming come from the DNA, and the V and J calls and clone size come from that table. Counted in this sample were about a million clones; 75% of them appeared once. Over 1.3% of the sample is in the top ten clones.

Healthy HIV-negative adults with no recently reported acute infections or vaccinations were included as donors. Only Caucasian adults living in Nashville, Tennessee, USA were represented among the donors. CD4+ T cells were enriched by magnetic negative selection; naive cells were then positively selected on CD45RA, and the negative fraction formed the memory subset. Blood was obtained by leukapheresis, after which PBMCs were separated by Ficoll-Histopaque density gradient centrifugation and cryopreserved in liquid nitrogen vapor phase. Analytical flow cytometry was used to check the purity and quantity of every magnetically sorted T cell population. Each sorted fraction had its genomic DNA isolated and then quantified by UV absorbance on a Nanodrop 2000c. Notes on this clone: The specificity of this receptor is unknown. Base-call qualities are not available, and no considerably larger clone is one nucleotide away.

This sequence was found in a man aged 18 to 30 in good health. The source material was memory CD4+ T cells sorted from blood. Taken with the paper, the label for cell subset or site translates to: CD45RA-negative fraction.

The CDR3 region reads CASSPAGPYEQYF. The nucleotide sequence is TGTGCCAGTAGTCCAGCGGGGCCCTACGAGCAGTACTTC. The chain is assembled from TRBV19 and TRBJ2-7, and TRBD2 matches 7 of the central bases. Inclusive of the bounding cysteine and phenylalanine, the CDR3 is 13 residues long. This entry keeps only the CDR3 DNA: 39 bases, framed from base 1. Per the germline V gene (reference sequence), LNHDA is the CDR1 and SQIVND is the CDR2. V ends up 5 bases short and J 2 bases short, with an unmatched junction base count of 3.